Sequencing of this TCR beta chain was carried out in a study of blood T cell repertoires in COVID-19. CDR3 length equals 13 residues. V lost 6 bases and J 8 bases, leaving 17 bases between the germline ends. CDR1 SGHDT and CDR2 YYEEEE come from the germline V gene. Clones were sequenced by immunoSEQ multiplex PCR, and TCRdb holds only the in-frame ones, with some missing. The data hold 75,000 to 100,000 clones, with around 72% observed a single time. This rearrangement joins TRBV5-6 to TRBJ1-2; no definite D call. This sequence originates from a man between 65 and 79 years old with acute or convalescent COVID-19. The sequenced material came from peripheral blood. CDR3 in DNA: TGTGCCAGCACCCTCCTTAATTCAGGAGGCTACACCTTC. Translating it yields CASTLLNSGGYTF.